One T cell receptor (beta chain) is described in this entry. Its antigen is currently unknown. This sample was taken from a study of cytomegalovirus exposure and HLA in healthy donors. Overall study: Earlier, 150 million to 200 million T cells were analyzed, and 117 million unique TCR beta sequences were found among them. Study-level results: Common viral pathogens were later found to be apparently linked to several of the most significant clusters.

The germline V gene has CDR1 KGHSH and CDR2 LQKENI. Trimming removed 6 bases from V and 8 bases from J; junction bases left unmatched: 6. The CDR3 consists of 13 residues. Researchers ran the PCR with 60 Vbeta and 13 Jbeta primers. Sequencing was performed with immunoSEQ multiplex PCR; in TCRdb, only in-frame clones are kept and a portion is missing. The sample yields about 180,000 clones, 60% to 80% seen once. The receptor's source is a man between 40 and 49 years old in good health and CMV-seropositive. The gene calls are TRBV18 and TRBJ1-2; TRBD1 matches at 10 bases. Sequencing was done on a sample of PBMCs. CDR3 bases: TGTGCCAGCTCGACAGGGACAGGGGACGGCTACACCTTC. Translation: CASSTGTGDGYTF.